This T cell receptor beta chain was captured in a study of T cell responses to AZD1222 COVID-19 vaccine. General study points: Spike was spanned by vaccine-associated CD4 TCRs, with dominance at 160-218 and 743-854. It was only a handful of AZD1222 recipients who were seropositive at baseline. Repertoire samples came only from after the peak T cell response.

The CDR3 extends over 13 amino acids. Germline-derived CDR1 and CDR2 are MNHEY and SVGAGI. Trimming removed 7 bases at V and 4 bases at J, with 14 bases between. This clone was seen a few times. Its antigen is currently unknown. TCRdb's table, derived via immunoSEQ multiplex PCR, lists solely in-frame clones and lacks some. The sample has around 130,000 clones, roughly nine tenths seen once. Sequenced material: peripheral blood, taken 28 days after the second dose of the MenACWY control vaccine. The clonotype comes from an adult who received the MenACWY meningococcal vaccine as a control. This chain links TRBV6-5 with TRBJ2-7; weak D call: TRBD1 (5 bases). CDR3 DNA: TGTGCCAGCACAGGGATCCCCACTTACGAGCAGTACTTC. This encodes CASTGIPTYEQYF.